Shown below are 2 T cell receptor beta chains from a single sample sequenced in a study of cytomegalovirus exposure and HLA in healthy donors. This PCR relied on a set of 60 Vbeta primers and 13 Jbeta primers. TCRdb keeps only in-frame clones here, not all; method: immunoSEQ multiplex PCR. The sample yields 45,000 to 70,000 clones, approximately 80% seen once. Sequenced input: PBMCs. These receptors were collected from a man aged 45-65 years in good health and CMV-seronegative.

The chain uses TRBV29-1 and TRBJ2-5; D is possibly TRBD1 (6 bases). The germline V gene has CDR1 SQVTM and CDR2 ANQGSEA. V lost 4 bases and J 3 bases, leaving 21 bases between the germline ends. CDR3 length: 16 residues. The CDR3 region is CSVANRAVLGEETQYF. Written as DNA, the CDR3 is TGCAGCGTTGCGAACAGGGCAGTTTTGGGGGAAGAGACCCAGTACTTC.

This chain uses TRBV10-1 with TRBJ1-5; the D is unclear. V lost 4 bases and J 6 bases, leaving 22 bases between the germline ends. Per the germline V gene, CDR1 is WNHNN and CDR2 is SYGVQD (reference sequence). The CDR3 length is 17 residues. CDR3 residues: CASSAYDGVEGCQPQHF. The CDR3 nucleotides are TGCGCCAGCAGTGCTTACGACGGGGTTGAAGGTTGTCAGCCCCAGCATTTT.